Below are 26 T cell receptor beta chains sequenced from a single sample in a study of early T cells in non-severe SARS-CoV-2 infection. TCRdb itself ran the 5' RACE reads through MiXCR, one entry per CDR3 protein. The sample lists roughly 45,000 distinct CDR3 sequences, 3.5% to 5% occurring once. The source material was whole blood. Receptor source: an adult who was a healthcare worker with PCR-confirmed SARS-CoV-2 infection or an uninfected control (not recorded which).

The chain employs TRBV12-3 or TRBV12-4 and TRBJ1-5; D uncertain. CDR3 length: 13 amino acids. Trimming cost V 5 bases and J 7 bases, with 12 bases left between them. The CDR3 sequence: CASSLELEQPQHF. The CDR3 bases are TGTGCCAGCAGTCTGGAATTAGAGCAGCCCCAGCATTTT.

In this sample, this clonotype turned up many times. The chain employs TRBV11-2 and TRBJ2-7, with 7 bases matching TRBD1. V lost 3 bases, J lost 4 bases, and 6 bases stayed unmatched. The CDR3 spans 14 residues. Germline assignment: CDR1 SGHAT and CDR2 FQNNGV. CDR3 coding DNA: TGTGCCAGCAGCTTCCGGGACAGATTATACGAGCAGTACTTC. This sequence encodes CASSFRDRLYEQYF.

This clonotype was counted many times. V and J are TRBV20-1 and TRBJ1-5; D uncertain. This CDR3 has 13 residues. Looked up from germline, CDR1 is DFQATT and CDR2 is SNEGSKA (reference sequence). V lost 1 base and J 0 bases, leaving 4 bases between the germline ends. The CDR3 here is CSARVDSNQPQHF. The CDR3 DNA reads as TGCAGTGCTAGAGTGGATAGCAATCAGCCCCAGCATTTT.

This clonotype was picked up many times. The chain combines TRBV27 with TRBJ2-1; maybe TRBD2 (5 bases). Germline V gene lookup returns CDR1 MNHEY and CDR2 SMNVEV (reference sequence). This CDR3 is built from 15 residues. Trimming took 6 bases from V and 4 from J, leaving 16 bases between them. CDR3 sequence (DNA): TGTGCCAGCAGCTTTTTGGCGGGCGGGTACAATGAGCAGTTCTTC. It translates to CASSFLAGGYNEQFF.

This clonotype was recorded at least ten times. This chain links TRBV7-9 with TRBJ1-5; D is ambiguous. Germline CDR1 and CDR2: SEHNR and FQNEAQ (reference sequence). This CDR3 comprises 13 residues. The V end was cut by 5 bases, the J end by 7 bases, with 12 bases between. The CDR3 loop reads CASSAGPGQPQHF. CDR3 sequence (DNA): TGTGCCAGCAGCGCCGGCCCCGGGCAGCCCCAGCATTTT.

This clonotype was detected ten times or more. The V call is TRBV5-4, the J call TRBJ2-3, with D unclear. Germline V gene sequence: CDR1 SGHNT, CDR2 YYREEE (reference sequence). The V and J ends lost 3 bases and 4 bases respectively, with 15 bases between them. The CDR3 has 15 amino acids. The CDR3 region is CASSSLPTPADTQYF. As DNA, the CDR3 is TGTGCCAGCAGCTCTCTCCCTACTCCAGCAGATACGCAGTATTTT.

This clonotype was picked up many times. The rearrangement joins TRBV5-4 to TRBJ2-2; 8 nucleotides line up with TRBD2. Trimming cost V 4 bases and J 3 bases; bases outside gene matches: 8. This CDR3 has 16 amino acids. Germline CDR1 and CDR2: SGHNT and YYREEE (reference sequence). CDR3 in DNA: TGTGCCAGCAGCCCTAGGACTAGCCGAGACACCGGGGAGCTGTTTTTT. Translating it yields CASSPRTSRDTGELFF.

This clonotype was seen repeatedly, ten times or more. This rearrangement joins TRBV4-2 to TRBJ1-2; D not resolved. Germline CDR1 reads LGHNA; CDR2 reads YNFKEQ. The CDR3 runs 15 residues. V lost 0 bases and J 4 bases, leaving 12 bases between the germline ends. The CDR3 here is CASSQEPGRSYGYTF. The CDR3 DNA is TGTGCCAGCAGCCAAGAACCGGGAAGATCCTATGGCTACACCTTC.

The chain joins TRBV5-1 to TRBJ2-7; D is possibly TRBD1 (6 bases). The CDR3 contains 15 residues. Trimming took off 1 base at V and 6 bases at J, with 17 bases between the two ends. Germline values: CDR1 SGHRS, CDR2 YFSETQ. The CDR3 spells CASSLPTGNQREQYF. In DNA form, the CDR3 reads TGCGCCAGCAGCTTGCCAACAGGGAACCAGCGCGAGCAGTACTTC.

This clonotype was counted many times. CDR3 bases: TGTGCCAGCAGAATCGGGGGAAGCACAGATACGCAGTATTTT. This encodes CASRIGGSTDTQYF. V is TRBV7-2 and J is TRBJ2-3, with D possibly TRBD2 on 6 matching bases. This CDR3 is 14 amino acids long. CDR1 SGHTA and CDR2 FQGNSA come from the germline V gene. Trimming left V 6 bases short and J 0 bases short, with 10 bases between.

There are many counts of this clonotype. The gene calls are TRBV6-1 and TRBJ1-1; D may be TRBD1 (5 bases). The CDR3 loop spans 13 amino acids. With 8 bases removed from V and 0 bases from J, the gap between germline ends came to 10 bases. The V gene's germline CDR1 is MNHNS and CDR2 SASEGT. In DNA form, the CDR3 reads TGTGCCAGCTCAGGGAGTTTGAACACTGAAGCTTTCTTT. This gives the protein CASSGSLNTEAFF.

V and J are TRBV6-2 or TRBV6-3 and TRBJ2-5; unclear D gene. Trimming left V 4 bases short and J 4 bases short, with 4 bases between. Germline CDR1 MNHEY, CDR2 SVGEGT. The CDR3 length is 11 residues. The CDR3 bases are TGTGCCAGCAGTTGGGGAGAGACCCAGTACTTC. Its protein is CASSWGETQYF.

This clonotype is deemed medium-sized (0.01 to 0.1%). This chain uses TRBV5-1 with TRBJ2-3; no firm D call. V was pared by 0 bases and J by 4 bases, with 3 bases between. This CDR3 region has 12 residues. Germline lookup yields CDR1 SGHRS and CDR2 YFSETQ. This CDR3 is CASSLGADTQYF. CDR3 in DNA: TGCGCCAGCAGCTTGGGTGCAGATACGCAGTATTTT.

The chain joins TRBV30 to TRBJ1-3, with D unresolved. The length of the CDR3 is 14 residues. Germline CDR1 reads GTSNPN; CDR2 reads SVGIG (reference sequence). Trimming cost V 0 bases and J 4 bases, with 10 bases left between them. CDR3 loop: CAWSVGVVGNTIYF. The CDR3 DNA reads as TGTGCCTGGAGTGTTGGGGTGGTCGGAAACACCATATATTTT.

This clonotype was observed many times. V usage is TRBV12-3 or TRBV12-4 and J usage is TRBJ2-1, with D maybe TRBD2 (6 bases). V dropped 1 base and J dropped 9 bases, with 13 bases sitting between them. The CDR3 is made up of 14 amino acids. CDR3 loop: CASSLDGSGREQFF. CDR3 nucleotide sequence: TGTGCCAGCAGTTTAGACGGGAGCGGCCGTGAGCAGTTCTTC.

This clonotype was counted only a few times. The V gene is TRBV27, the J gene TRBJ2-7, with TRBD2 as a possible D gene (6 bases). Trimming cost V 5 bases and J 5 bases, with 16 bases left between them. CDR1 and CDR2 from the germline V gene are MNHEY and SMNVEV (reference sequence). This CDR3 is 14 amino acids long. CDR3 bases: TGTGCCAGCAGTACAGCCCAGGGAGGCCACGAGCAGTACTTC. It specifies CASSTAQGGHEQYF.

This clonotype occurred many times. The V call is TRBV3-1, the J call TRBJ1-2, with a possible D match to TRBD1 (5 bases). The ends were cut back, 0 bases at V and 7 bases at J, with 21 bases in the middle. CDR1 is LGHDT, CDR2 YNNKEL, per germline (reference sequence). This CDR3 comprises 17 residues. The CDR3 loop is CASSQDPPRDQLPGYTF. The DNA for the CDR3 is TGTGCCAGCAGCCAAGATCCACCCAGGGATCAACTCCCTGGCTACACCTTC.

This clonotype was counted only a few times. The chain links TRBV7-3 to TRBJ1-1; 7 nucleotides line up with TRBD1. Germline CDR1 and CDR2: SGHTA and FQGTGA. Unmatched junction bases numbered 4, after V lost 1 base and J lost 8 bases. This CDR3 spans 13 amino acids. CDR3 loop: CASSLSRDREAFF. CDR3 coding DNA: TGTGCCAGCAGCTTAAGTCGGGACAGAGAAGCTTTCTTT. Full variable domain (rest looked up from reference TRBV7-3 and TRBJ1-1): GAGVSQTPSNKVTEKGKYVELRCDPISGHTALYWYRQSLGQGPEFLIYFQGTGAADDSGLPNDRFFAVRPEGSVSTLKIQRTERGDSAVYLCASSLSRDREAFFGQGTRLTVV.

Sample share makes this clonotype medium-sized. This rearrangement joins TRBV18 to TRBJ2-1; TRBD2 is a possible D gene (5 bases). The ends were cut back, 5 bases at V and 5 bases at J, with 16 bases in the middle. The CDR3 covers 15 residues. Germline assignment: CDR1 KGHSH and CDR2 LQKENI. The CDR3 sequence: CASSFSQEAHNEQFF. The CDR3 DNA reads TGTGCCAGCTCATTTAGTCAGGAGGCCCACAATGAGCAGTTCTTC.

This clonotype was picked up many times. The chain employs TRBV10-3 and TRBJ2-3; D remains unclear. The CDR3 consists of 17 residues. CDR1 is ENHRY and CDR2 is SYGVKD in the germline V gene. Trimming left V 4 bases short and J 0 bases short, with 17 bases between. The DNA for the CDR3 is TGTGCCATCAGTGTACGTCTTAGGGAAACTAGCACAGATACGCAGTATTTT. As protein: CAISVRLRETSTDTQYF.

Ten or more counts support this clonotype. The chain combines TRBV28 with TRBJ2-7; D is tentatively TRBD1 or TRBD2 (6 bases each). The CDR3 contains 11 residues. CDR1 and CDR2 from the germline V gene are MDHEN and SYDVKM. Trimming removed 7 bases at V and 5 bases at J, with 9 bases between. In nucleotides, the CDR3 is TGTGCCAGCAACAGGGAGGACGAGCAGTACTTC. Amino acid sequence: CASNREDEQYF.

This clonotype was seen ten or more times. V usage is TRBV29-1 and J usage is TRBJ2-1, with no clear D. With 5 bases removed from V and 7 bases from J, the gap between germline ends came to 18 bases. CDR1 and CDR2 (germline): SQVTM, ANQGSEA. The CDR3 is 14 amino acids. CDR3 in amino acids: CSVSPSFAQNEQFF. In DNA form, the CDR3 reads TGCAGCGTTAGCCCCTCCTTCGCGCAGAATGAGCAGTTCTTC.

This clonotype was detected many times. This chain links TRBV3-1 with TRBJ2-4; TRBD2 agrees at 8 bases. Germline V gives CDR1 LGHDT, CDR2 YNNKEL (reference sequence). V was clipped by 3 bases and J by 4 bases; unmatched bases: 5. There are 15 residues in the CDR3. CDR3 sequence (DNA): TGTGCCAGCAGCCACTATAGCGGGATTAAAAACATTCAGTACTTC. It is translated as CASSHYSGIKNIQYF.

This clonotype has ten or more counts. DNA for the CDR3: TGCGCCAGCAGCCCCCCCGAGAGGGGGTATCCTACCTACAATGAGCAGTTCTTC. It translates to CASSPPERGYPTYNEQFF. V is TRBV5-1 and J is TRBJ2-1; perhaps TRBD1 as D (6 bases). Between the trimmed V and J ends, which lost 4 bases and 2 bases, there was a span of 22 bases. The CDR3 has 18 amino acids. Germline CDR1 reads SGHRS; CDR2 reads YFSETQ.

This clonotype has a count of ten or more. The chain recombines TRBV5-1 with TRBJ1-5; the match to TRBD1 covers 7 bases. CDR3 length: 14 residues. The V gene end was trimmed by 4 bases and the J gene end by 5 bases; junction bases not matched to a gene: 6. From germline, CDR1 is SGHRS and CDR2 YFSETQ. The CDR3 spells CASSPQGEDQPQHF. The DNA for the CDR3 is TGCGCCAGCAGCCCGCAGGGGGAGGATCAGCCCCAGCATTTT.

This clonotype has a count of ten or more. The chain uses TRBV20-1 and TRBJ1-1; D is unresolved. Per germline, CDR1 DFQATT and CDR2 SNEGSKA (reference sequence). Trimming pared 2 bases from V and 6 bases from J, leaving 7 bases between. The CDR3 runs to 11 residues. The CDR3 reads CSARSFPEAFF. The CDR3 DNA reads TGCAGTGCTAGAAGTTTCCCTGAAGCTTTCTTT.